The 2 T cell receptor beta chains reported below all come from one sample, sequenced in a study of shared clonotypes between healthy human individuals. Assay used: immunoSEQ multiplex PCR; TCRdb lists only in-frame clones, some missing. The data contain over 950,000 clones, roughly 80% of them singletons. The sample comprised memory CD4+ T cells from PBMCs. Subset defined: CD45RA-negative fraction. These receptors all stem from a man aged 18-30 years in good health. Some clones in this sample may be carry-over from other donors' samples.

The chain links TRBV6-5 to TRBJ2-7; TRBD1 or TRBD2 may be the D gene (5 bases each). The CDR3 runs 13 residues. In germline, CDR1 is MNHEY, CDR2 SVGAGI. Trimming took 5 bases from V and 6 from J, leaving 14 bases between them. In DNA form, the CDR3 reads TGTGCCAGCAGTGCCAGGGAGTTTGGCGAGCAGTACTTC. It specifies CASSAREFGEQYF.

Turning to this clone: One junction end disagrees with the germline gene, perhaps due to a read error. V usage is TRBV7-2 and J usage is TRBJ2-6; a weak D match, TRBD1 (6 bases). In germline, CDR1 is SGHTA, CDR2 FQGNSA. CDR3 length: 18 amino acids. DNA of the CDR3: TGTGCCAGCAGCTTATATGGACAGATCGCTTCTGGGGCCAACGTTCTGACTTTC. Translation gives CASSLYGQIASGANVLTF. The full variable domain, completed using reference TRBV7-2 and TRBJ2-6, is GAGVSQSPSNKVTEKGKDVELRCDPISGHTALYWYRQSLGQGLEFLIYFQGNSAPDKSGLPSDRFSAERTGGSVSTLTIQRTQQEDSAVYLCASSLYGQIASGANVLTFGAGSRLTVL.